These 29 T cell receptor beta chains share one sample of origin, sequenced in a study of CD8 T cells in ankylosing spondylitis. Study-level results: One TCR beta motif, made up of under ten highly homologous variants, appeared characteristic of ankylosing spondylitis blood.

Each CDR3 protein gets one entry after TCRdb re-called the 5' RACE reads with MiXCR. The data show about 750,000 distinct CDR3 sequences, roughly 19% seen once. The antigens these receptors bind are not known. Source material: blood, either unsorted or a sorted T cell fraction (not recorded which). These receptors were collected from a male donor with ankylosing spondylitis.

The chain is built from TRBV3-1 and TRBJ1-1, with D hard to call. The CDR3 extends over 13 amino acids. Trimming cost V 2 bases and J 4 bases, with 8 bases left between them. CDR1 LGHDT and CDR2 YNNKEL come from the germline V gene (reference sequence). The CDR3 spells CASSQLGVTEAFF. The CDR3 region has the DNA TGTGCCAGCAGCCAACTGGGTGTCACTGAAGCTTTCTTT.

This clonotype came up a few times. The J gene is TRBJ1-1, the V gene TRBV14; D is uncertain. CDR1 is SGHDN, CDR2 FVKESK, per germline. CDR3 length: 15 residues. Trimming took off 4 bases at V and 4 bases at J, with 16 bases between the two ends. Here the CDR3 DNA reads TGTGCCAGCAGCCTCCAAGGACGGAAGGCCACTGAAGCTTTCTTT. It specifies CASSLQGRKATEAFF.

The CDR3 sequence: CASLRSTYEQYF. The CDR3 DNA is TGTGCCAGCCTCAGGAGTACCTACGAGCAGTACTTC. The V gene is TRBV28, the J gene TRBJ2-7, with D hard to call. Trimming took 8 bases from V and 2 from J, leaving 10 bases between them. The CDR3 extends over 12 amino acids. Germline loops: CDR1 MDHEN, CDR2 SYDVKM.

CDR3 in DNA: TGCAGCGGGGTTATCACTGAAGCTTTCTTT. Translation: CSGVITEAFF. This rearrangement joins TRBV29-1 to TRBJ1-1; D ambiguous. This CDR3 contains 10 residues. The germline CDR1 and CDR2 sequences are SQVTM and ANQGSEA. V dropped 7 bases and J dropped 4 bases, with 7 bases sitting between them.

This rearrangement joins TRBV28 to TRBJ2-7; 9 nucleotides align to TRBD2. V dropped 6 bases and J dropped 5; count of bases not matched to a gene: 11. Germline CDR1 reads MDHEN; CDR2 reads SYDVKM. CDR3 length: 15 residues. CDR3 in amino acids: CASSQIAGASHEQYF. CDR3 nucleotide sequence: TGTGCCAGCAGCCAAATAGCGGGGGCGTCCCACGAGCAGTACTTC. Full variable domain (remainder filled in from reference TRBV28 and TRBJ2-7): DVKVTQSSRYLVKRTGEKVFLECVQDMDHENMFWYRQDPGLGLRLIYFSYDVKMKEKGDIPEGYSVSREKKERFSLILESASTNQTSMYLCASSQIAGASHEQYFGPGTRLTVT.

This sequence joins TRBV15 and TRBJ2-1; 14 bases are a match to TRBD2. Trimming removed 3 bases from V and 9 bases from J; junction bases left unmatched: 13. Germline V gene sequence: CDR1 LNHNV, CDR2 YYDKDF (reference sequence). The CDR3 runs to 18 residues. The chain's CDR3 is CATSSPGLAGVKAIEQFF. CDR3 DNA sequence: TGTGCCACCAGCAGTCCGGGACTAGCGGGAGTTAAAGCCATTGAGCAGTTCTTC.

CDR3 in amino acids: CASSTGTGVETQYF. As DNA, the CDR3 is TGTGCCAGTTCAACGGGGACGGGGGTGGAGACCCAGTACTTC. J is TRBJ2-5 and V is TRBV6-1; D may be TRBD2 (6 bases). Trimming took off 9 bases at V and 5 bases at J, with 19 bases between the two ends. Germline V gene sequence: CDR1 MNHNS, CDR2 SASEGT. The CDR3 has 14 amino acids.

This clonotype was seen a few times. The chain joins TRBV20-1 to TRBJ2-7; no definite D call. The CDR3 runs to 15 residues. Germline CDR1 DFQATT, CDR2 SNEGSKA (reference sequence). V was cut by 0 bases and J by 2 bases, with 14 bases left in between. In nucleotides, the CDR3 is TGCAGTGCTAGAGAAACAGCACTGGGGACCTACGAGCAGTACTTC. It encodes CSARETALGTYEQYF.

This clonotype came up a few times. The rearrangement links TRBV20-1 to TRBJ1-3; 8 positions agree with TRBD1. The V gene's germline CDR1 is DFQATT and CDR2 SNEGSKA (reference sequence). The length of the CDR3 is 16 residues. The junction had 6 bases not matched to a gene; V was cut back by 2 bases and J by 0 bases. Here the CDR3 reads CSARRITGGSGNTIYF. Written as DNA, the CDR3 is TGCAGTGCTAGACGAATAACAGGGGGCTCTGGAAACACCATATATTTT.

The genes are TRBV30 and TRBJ1-1; D is uncertain. Trimming pared 3 bases from V and 0 bases from J, leaving 2 bases between. The CDR3 is 11 amino acids. Germline CDR1 GTSNPN, CDR2 SVGIG (reference sequence). DNA of the CDR3: TGTGCCTGGAGGGTGAACACTGAAGCTTTCTTT. Translating gives CAWRVNTEAFF. Full variable domain (rest looked up from reference TRBV30 and TRBJ1-1): SQTIHQWPATLVQPVGSPLSLECTVEGTSNPNLYWYRQAAGRGLQLLFYSVGIGQISSEVPQNLSASRPQDRQFILSSKKLLLSDSGFYLCAWRVNTEAFFGQGTRLTVV.

The CDR3 region is CSATPGQTRSYEQYF. The CDR3 DNA follows: TGCAGTGCGACCCCCGGACAGACGAGGAGCTACGAGCAGTACTTC. The chain employs TRBV20-1 and TRBJ2-7, with D tentatively TRBD1 (6 bases). The V and J ends lost 6 bases and 3 bases respectively, with 21 bases between them. Looked up from germline, CDR1 is DFQATT and CDR2 is SNEGSKA (reference sequence). The CDR3 is 15 residues long.

The chain joins TRBV4-1 to TRBJ2-1, with 12 nucleotides matching TRBD2. Germline assignment: CDR1 MGHRA and CDR2 YSYEKL. The length of the CDR3 is 16 residues. V trimming: 5 bases; J trimming: 8 bases; junction bases outside the gene matches: 10. CDR3 bases: TGCGCCAGCAGCTTAACCGGGACTAGCGGGTTGGATGAGCAGTTCTTC. Its protein is CASSLTGTSGLDEQFF.

This clonotype was observed a few times. This chain uses TRBV10-3 with TRBJ1-1, with D possibly matching TRBD1 (5 bases). V lost 4 bases, J lost 8 bases, and 17 bases lay in between. Germline loops: CDR1 ENHRY, CDR2 SYGVKD. There are 14 residues in the CDR3. The CDR3 sequence is CAISGEGPDSEAFF. The DNA of the CDR3 is TGTGCCATCAGTGGTGAGGGGCCCGATTCGGAAGCTTTCTTT.

The rearrangement joins TRBV4-1 to TRBJ2-1; possibly TRBD2 for D (6 bases). Trimming shortened V by 2 bases and J by 2 bases, and 10 bases separated the two germline ends. CDR3 length equals 15 residues. The germline CDR1 and CDR2 sequences are MGHRA and YSYEKL. CDR3 bases: TGCGCCAGCAGCCAATCCAGGACTACCTACAATGAGCAGTTCTTC. It translates to CASSQSRTTYNEQFF.

This clonotype showed up just a few times. V usage is TRBV5-1 and J usage is TRBJ2-1, with 8 nucleotides matching TRBD2. CDR1 is SGHRS and CDR2 is YFSETQ in the germline V gene. The CDR3 totals 15 residues. The junction had 4 bases not matched to a gene; V was cut back by 0 bases and J by 5 bases. CDR3 in amino acids: CASSLAGTRHNEQFF. For the CDR3, the DNA is TGCGCCAGCAGCTTGGCTGGGACTAGGCACAATGAGCAGTTCTTC.

The chain links TRBV11-2 to TRBJ2-3, with unresolved D. The germline V gene encodes CDR1 SGHAT and CDR2 FQNNGV. The V and J ends lost 5 bases and 0 bases respectively, with 15 bases between them. The CDR3 is 16 residues long. The CDR3 sequence is CASSDSGMTSTDTQYF. Here the CDR3 DNA reads TGTGCCAGCAGCGATTCTGGGATGACGAGCACAGATACGCAGTATTTT.

V gene TRBV4-1 combines with J gene TRBJ2-3, with D tentatively TRBD2 (5 bases). There are 14 residues in the CDR3. Germline V lookup: CDR1 MGHRA, CDR2 YSYEKL. V lost 3 bases to trimming and J lost 2 bases, with 9 bases between them. The DNA for the CDR3 is TGCGCCAGCAGCCATACTAGTATCACAGATACGCAGTATTTT. Its translation is CASSHTSITDTQYF.

In its sample, this clonotype was seen many times. The chain has TRBV6-4 and TRBJ2-1; 12 nucleotides line up with TRBD2. The CDR3 is made up of 15 amino acids. Germline assignment: CDR1 MRHNA and CDR2 SNTAGT. Unmatched junction bases numbered 6, after V lost 6 bases and J lost 6 bases. The CDR3, as DNA: TGTGCCAGCAGCGAACTAGCGGGGGGTACCAATGAGCAGTTCTTC. Protein product: CASSELAGGTNEQFF.

As regards this clonotype: At one of its ends the junction is not consistent with the germline gene, which may arise from a read error. The chain couples TRBV7-7 to TRBJ2-5, with D possibly being TRBD1 (6 bases). This CDR3 is built from 15 residues. CDR1 and CDR2 (germline): SSHAT, FNYEAQ (reference sequence). The chain's CDR3 is CASSPFRVGAETQYF. CDR3 nucleotides: TGTGCTAGCAGCCCGTTTCGAGTGGGGGCAGAGACCCAGTACTTC.

This chain uses TRBV12-3 or TRBV12-4 with TRBJ1-3, with TRBD1 matching 11 bases. V lost 0 bases, J lost 2 bases, and 3 bases stayed unmatched. The CDR3 runs 17 residues. The CDR3 loop is CASSLAGTGGAGNTIYF. In DNA, the CDR3 is TGTGCCAGCAGTTTAGCGGGGACAGGGGGGGCTGGAAACACCATATATTTT.

The chain joins TRBV27 to TRBJ2-1; 11 bases align to TRBD2. CDR1 is MNHEY and CDR2 is SMNVEV in the germline V gene (reference sequence). Unmatched junction bases numbered 13, after V lost 2 bases and J lost 7 bases. CDR3 length equals 18 residues. DNA for the CDR3: TGTGCCAGCAGTTTAAGGGGAGGAGGGCTAGCGGGAGGAAATGAGCAGTTCTTC. The encoded protein is CASSLRGGGLAGGNEQFF.

This clonotype was seen only a few times. The rearrangement uses TRBV12-3 or TRBV12-4 and TRBJ1-4; TRBD1 matches 8 bases. J gave up 2 bases and V 1 base, and 6 bases lay outside the gene matches. There are 17 residues in the CDR3. DNA of the CDR3: TGTGCCAGCAGTTTAGATACCTGGACAGGGACTAATGAAAAACTGTTTTTT. Translated, it gives CASSLDTWTGTNEKLFF.

In its sample, this clonotype was seen a few times. The V call is TRBV5-8, the J call TRBJ2-1; D possibly corresponds to TRBD2 (5 bases). Germline values: CDR1 SGHTS, CDR2 YDEGEE. V was clipped by 6 bases and J by 3 bases, with 7 bases between them. The CDR3 is 12 residues long. CDR3 sequence: CASKRGYNEQFF. In DNA, the CDR3 is TGTGCCAGCAAACGGGGCTACAATGAGCAGTTCTTC.

The chain links TRBV12-3 or TRBV12-4 to TRBJ1-5; D is ambiguous. Trimming shortened V by 7 bases and J by 3 bases, and 16 bases separated the two germline ends. The CDR3 runs 15 residues. The CDR3 reads CASTLSWQPNQPQHF. Here the CDR3 DNA reads TGTGCCAGCACCCTATCCTGGCAACCCAATCAGCCCCAGCATTTT.

This clonotype was detected ten times or more. J is TRBJ2-2 and V is TRBV5-1; 10 bases fit TRBD2. The CDR3 sequence is 17 residues long. With V trimmed by 5 bases and J by 0 bases, 7 bases remained unmatched. Germline-derived CDR1 and CDR2 are SGHRS and YFSETQ. CDR3 coding DNA: TGCGCCAGCAGATGGTCTAGCGGGAGTCCGAACACCGGGGAGCTGTTTTTT. As protein: CASRWSSGSPNTGELFF.

For the CDR3, the DNA is TGCAGCGTTGAAGGTGGGGGCACTGAAGCTTTCTTT. It specifies CSVEGGGTEAFF. The chain uses TRBV29-1 and TRBJ1-1, with D possibly being TRBD1 (5 bases). The CDR3 totals 12 residues. V lost 1 base to trimming and J lost 4 bases, with 7 bases between them. Germline V gives CDR1 SQVTM, CDR2 ANQGSEA.

This clonotype was counted a few times. The genes are TRBV5-1 and TRBJ2-1; 15 bases align to TRBD2. Germline assignment: CDR1 SGHRS and CDR2 YFSETQ. CDR3 length: 14 residues. V shed 4 bases, J shed 11 bases, and the junction held 4 bases outside the gene matches. The CDR3 DNA is TGCGCCAGCAGCGGGGGACTAGCGGGGGGCAAGCAGTTCTTC. It translates to CASSGGLAGGKQFF.

The CDR3 DNA is TGTGCCAGCAGGGGACAGCTTAGGGCTTTCTTT. This encodes CASRGQLRAFF. The chain has TRBV12-3 or TRBV12-4 and TRBJ1-1; 7 positions agree with TRBD1. The CDR3 runs 11 residues. V dropped 6 bases and J dropped 11; count of bases not matched to a gene: 6.

This chain links TRBV25-1 with TRBJ1-1, with D tentatively TRBD1 (5 bases). The CDR3 has 13 residues. V was trimmed by 6 bases and J by 3 bases, leaving 11 bases between them. The V gene's germline CDR1 is MGHDK and CDR2 SYGVNS. The CDR3 nucleotides read TGTGCCAGCAGCCTAGGGGATTACACTGAAGCTTTCTTT. It is translated as CASSLGDYTEAFF.